The entry that follows covers one T cell receptor (beta chain) sequence. Its antigen remains unidentified. At one of its ends the junction is not consistent with the germline gene, which may arise from a read error. This sample is part of a study of T cells after posttransplantation cyclophosphamide. Peripheral blood was collected from the related graft donor on the marrow donation day. Assay: immunoSEQ multiplex PCR; the TCRdb copy retains only in-frame clones and omits some. Here the sample spans tens of thousands of clones, 93% being singletons. Broader study findings: After PTCy, TRB diversity resembled that of CNI/methotrexate controls. Donor CD8+ memory clones often dominated recipient blood repertoires at later times. TRB overlap between skin or GI tissue T cells and blood was limited.

The sequence derives from a woman aged 30 to 39 in good health and a related stem cell transplant donor. The sequenced sample was PBMCs.

CDR3 bases: TGTGCCAGCAGCCTCCGGGTCTTT. Residues: CASSLRVF. The V and J genes are TRBV9 and TRBJ1-1; no firm D call. CDR1 is SGDLS and CDR2 is YYNGEE in the germline V gene. This CDR3 comprises 8 residues.